This T cell receptor (beta chain) was obtained from a study of blood T cell repertoires in COVID-19. In the study overall: T cells, B-cell-depleted T cells, or PBMCs supplied cDNA or gDNA.

This clone was seen just once. Produced via immunoSEQ multiplex PCR; TCRdb's table is partial and in-frame only. The sample yields 140,000 to 150,000 clones, around 82% seen once. This CDR3 is built from 15 residues. V gave up 2 bases and J gave up 0 bases, with 10 bases separating them. The germline CDR1 and CDR2 sequences are PRHDT and FYEKMQ (reference sequence). The receptor was derived from a woman in her 50s with acute or convalescent COVID-19. The sample taken for sequencing was peripheral blood. The rearrangement uses TRBV13 and TRBJ1-1, with D unresolved. The CDR3 spells CASSLFSGLNTEAFF. In DNA form, the CDR3 reads TGTGCCAGCAGCTTATTCTCGGGTCTGAACACTGAAGCTTTCTTT.